This T cell receptor (beta chain) was recovered during a study of T cells in localized non-small cell lung cancer. General observations from the study: Elevated blood T cell density was associated with longer overall survival. Tumor trailed uninvolved adjacent lung in T cell clonality, which peaked there. The appearance of a median approximately 57 of the top 100 tumor clones was seen in adjacent lung. The study sequenced only one region of the tumor. As a result, intratumor heterogeneity could not be excluded and remains possible.

The data were produced by immunoSEQ multiplex PCR, yet TCRdb's version contains in-frame clones alone and is incomplete. The sample consists of roughly 19,000 clones, about 89% of them appearing once. Details on this clone: The antigen remains unidentified.

The V end lost 7 bases, the J end lost 4 bases, and 8 bases lay between the germline ends. Germline CDR1 SQVTM, CDR2 ANQGSEA. CDR3 size: 10 residues. This material consisted of PBMCs, taken before any cancer treatment. The chain recombines TRBV29-1 with TRBJ2-7; D is uncertain. The receptor was isolated from a man aged 40 to 70 with stage II squamous cell lung carcinoma. The CDR3 DNA reads TGCAGCGGTGGGGATTACGAGCAGTACTTC. Its translation: CSGGDYEQYF.